The 26 T cell receptor beta chains in this list originate from one sample, sequenced in a study of shared clonotypes between healthy human individuals. TCRdb's copy holds only in-frame clones and misses some; the assay was immunoSEQ multiplex PCR. The repertoire holds 2 million to 2.5 million clones, 85% to 95% seen once, with 0.37% in the top ten. Sample: naive CD4+ T cells from PBMCs. Subset given: CD45RA+ positively selected. The receptors were gathered from a man between 18 and 29 years old in good health. Some clones in this sample may be carry-over from other donors' samples.

On this clone: The same CDR3 also results from other DNA sequences found in this sample. The chain links TRBV7-7 to TRBJ2-3; D unclear. Germline CDR1 is SSHAT and CDR2 is FNYEAQ (reference sequence). This CDR3 comprises 14 residues. V shed 1 base and J shed 0 bases, with 5 bases lying between them. CDR3 sequence reads: CASSLGTSTDTQYF. The CDR3 DNA is TGTGCCAGCAGCTTAGGGACCAGCACAGATACGCAGTATTTT.

This clone has a single count. The chain recombines TRBV2 with TRBJ2-3; 10 bases are shared with TRBD2. Trimming at V came to 7 bases and at J to 4 bases, leaving 14 bases not matched to a gene. The CDR3 length is 17 residues. The germline V gene encodes CDR1 SNHLY and CDR2 FYNNEI. CDR3 residues: CASKKREGPHGADTQYF. In nucleotides, the CDR3 is TGTGCCAGCAAGAAGCGGGAGGGCCCCCATGGAGCAGATACGCAGTATTTT.

J is TRBJ2-3 and V is TRBV28; 9 nucleotides align to TRBD1. The CDR3 runs to 15 residues. The trim removed 5 bases at V and 7 bases at J, leaving 10 bases unmatched. In germline, CDR1 is MDHEN, CDR2 SYDVKM. The CDR3 region has the DNA TGTGCCAGCAGTACACGGACAGGGGTCCTAAATACGCAGTATTTT. Translating it yields CASSTRTGVLNTQYF.

The CDR3 here is CASSLRQGRNGYTF. The CDR3 DNA reads as TGCGCCAGCAGCCTTCGACAGGGAAGGAATGGCTACACCTTC. The gene calls are TRBV5-1 and TRBJ1-2; 7 bases line up with TRBD1. Losses at the gene ends were 4 bases for V and 6 bases for J; bases not matched to a gene: 9. CDR3 length equals 14 residues. The germline V gene has CDR1 SGHRS and CDR2 YFSETQ.

The V call is TRBV28, the J call TRBJ1-5, with D possibly TRBD1 on 6 matching bases. The CDR3 covers 15 residues. The V gene's germline CDR1 is MDHEN and CDR2 SYDVKM. With 4 bases removed from V and 6 bases from J, the gap between germline ends came to 16 bases. The CDR3 DNA is TGTGCCAGCAGTTCCACAGGGTTTTCGGGTCAGCCCCAGCATTTT. Its translation: CASSSTGFSGQPQHF.

The chain uses TRBV2 and TRBJ2-4; 9 bases match TRBD2. This CDR3 has 15 residues. Germline V gene lookup returns CDR1 SNHLY and CDR2 FYNNEI. Trimming removed 4 bases from V and 8 bases from J; junction bases left unmatched: 9. The CDR3: CASSGDSGSGDIQYF. The DNA of the CDR3 is TGTGCCAGCAGTGGGGATAGCGGGAGCGGTGACATTCAGTACTTC.

The V call is TRBV5-6, the J call TRBJ2-4; 11 nucleotides agree with TRBD2. The CDR3 covers 16 residues. Looked up from germline, CDR1 is SGHDT and CDR2 is YYEEEE. Losses at the gene ends were 6 bases for V and 8 bases for J; bases not matched to a gene: 13. The DNA of the CDR3 is TGTGCCAGCACCTCGGTACCCACTAGCGGGAGTGACATTCAGTACTTC. It encodes CASTSVPTSGSDIQYF.

The sample holds a few counts of this clone. The V and J genes are TRBV11-2 and TRBJ1-5; 7 nucleotides align to TRBD1. CDR1 is SGHAT and CDR2 is FQNNGV in the germline V gene. The J segment lost 7 bases and the V segment lost 1 base, leaving 7 bases of the junction unmatched. This CDR3 is built from 15 residues. CDR3 protein: CASSLAQGGEQPQHF. CDR3 DNA: TGTGCCAGCAGCTTAGCCCAGGGGGGAGAACAGCCCCAGCATTTT.

The chain carries TRBV28 and TRBJ1-5; a possible D gene is TRBD1 (6 bases). Per the germline V gene, CDR1 is MDHEN and CDR2 is SYDVKM. This CDR3 region has 15 residues. V lost 4 bases to trimming and J lost 6 bases, with 16 bases between them. The CDR3 protein is CASSWGGRGGQPQHF. Here the CDR3 DNA reads TGTGCCAGCAGTTGGGGGGGCAGGGGCGGTCAGCCCCAGCATTTT.

As to this clone: At one end the junction does not follow the germline gene, possibly because of a read error. The chain recombines TRBV4-1 with TRBJ2-5; D unclear. The germline V gene encodes CDR1 MGHRA and CDR2 YSYEKL. CDR3 length: 14 residues. CDR3 sequence (DNA): TGCGCCAGCAGCCAGATCCTCCCACAAGAGATCCAGTACTTC. This sequence encodes CASSQILPQEIQYF.

The chain employs TRBV11-1 and TRBJ1-5; D not certain. The CDR3 has 13 residues. The germline CDR1 and CDR2 sequences are SGHAT and FQDESV (reference sequence). The V and J ends lost 3 bases and 7 bases respectively, with 10 bases between them. CDR3 DNA sequence: TGTGCCAGCAGCTTGGCCGAAGGCCAGCCCCAGCATTTT. Its translation is CASSLAEGQPQHF.

The V and J genes are TRBV20-1 and TRBJ1-1; D gene uncertain. The CDR3 extends over 11 amino acids. CDR1 and CDR2 (germline): DFQATT, SNEGSKA (reference sequence). Trimming removed 2 bases at V and 4 bases at J, with 5 bases between. The CDR3 nucleotides are TGCAGTGCTAGACTGATCACTGAAGCTTTCTTT. Translation: CSARLITEAFF.

On this clone: Additional DNA sequences in this sample encode the identical CDR3. The rearrangement links TRBV28 to TRBJ2-1; 8 bases match TRBD1. This CDR3 spans 15 amino acids. CDR1 MDHEN and CDR2 SYDVKM come from the germline V gene. V shed 5 bases, J shed 3 bases, and the junction held 6 bases outside the gene matches. CDR3 sequence (DNA): TGTGCCAGCAGTCCTACAGGGGGAGGCTACAATGAGCAGTTCTTC. This gives the protein CASSPTGGGYNEQFF.

This clone was observed once. V is TRBV6-5 and J is TRBJ2-7, with 7 bases matching TRBD1. This CDR3 region has 15 residues. The J segment lost 6 bases and the V segment lost 0 bases, leaving 8 bases of the junction unmatched. Looked up from germline, CDR1 is MNHEY and CDR2 is SVGAGI. The CDR3 sequence: CASSYSTGYRGEQYF. CDR3 DNA: TGTGCCAGCAGTTACTCGACTGGGTACAGGGGCGAGCAGTACTTC.

The gene calls are TRBV6-6 and TRBJ1-2; no firm D call. Germline CDR1 MNHNY, CDR2 SVGAGI (reference sequence). Trimming took 6 bases from V and 2 from J, leaving 13 bases between them. This CDR3 is built from 14 residues. CDR3 region: CASSQREGNYGYTF. For the CDR3, the DNA is TGTGCCAGCAGCCAAAGGGAGGGCAACTATGGCTACACCTTC.

The chain couples TRBV6-5 to TRBJ1-2; D gene ambiguous. Deletions cut 7 bases from V and 3 bases from J, with 12 bases between. Germline CDR1 reads MNHEY; CDR2 reads SVGAGI. CDR3 length: 13 residues. CDR3 in DNA: TGTGCCAGCAAGGAGTCCGAATACTATGGCTACACCTTC. Amino acid sequence: CASKESEYYGYTF.

The genes are TRBV9 and TRBJ2-2; 12 bases line up with TRBD2. CDR3 length: 16 residues. V lost 3 bases and J lost 5; bases outside the gene matches: 5. Germline CDR1 reads SGDLS; CDR2 reads YYNGEE. The CDR3: CASSGTGTSGTGELFF. CDR3 DNA sequence: TGTGCCAGCAGCGGTACTGGGACTAGCGGGACCGGGGAGCTGTTTTTT.

The CDR3 bases are TGTGCCATCACCGGATCTATTGACACTGAAGCTTTCTTT. Protein: CAITGSIDTEAFF. The rearrangement uses TRBV10-3 and TRBJ1-1; D gene uncertain. The CDR3 runs 13 residues. Trimming took off 7 bases at V and 3 bases at J, with 12 bases between the two ends. Per the germline V gene, CDR1 is ENHRY and CDR2 is SYGVKD.

The chain employs TRBV6-1 and TRBJ2-1; D might be TRBD2 (6 bases). This CDR3 has 15 residues. V shed 7 bases and J shed 6 bases, with 19 bases lying between them. CDR1 is MNHNS and CDR2 is SASEGT in the germline V gene. CDR3 sequence reads: CASTGRDGRFNEQFF. CDR3 nucleotide sequence: TGTGCCAGCACCGGGCGCGACGGGAGATTCAATGAGCAGTTCTTC.

This rearrangement joins TRBV28 to TRBJ1-2; the D gene is possibly TRBD1 (5 bases). Trimming left V 5 bases short and J 1 base short, with 11 bases between. The CDR3 contains 14 residues. The V gene's germline CDR1 is MDHEN and CDR2 SYDVKM. Written as DNA, the CDR3 is TGTGCCAGCAGTCCCCGGGGGAGTAACTATGGCTACACCTTC. Residues: CASSPRGSNYGYTF.

The chain has TRBV28 and TRBJ2-7; D is undetermined. The V gene's germline CDR1 is MDHEN and CDR2 SYDVKM. V lost 2 bases to trimming and J lost 1 base, with 24 bases between them. The CDR3 has 19 residues. In DNA form, the CDR3 reads TGTGCCAGCAGTTTAGTTTTTACTCTCGCGGCTCAACGATCCTACGAGCAGTACTTC. Translating it yields CASSLVFTLAAQRSYEQYF.

V gene TRBV30 combines with J gene TRBJ2-5, with D uncertain. V lost 1 base and J 3 bases, leaving 12 bases between the germline ends. Germline CDR1 is GTSNPN and CDR2 is SVGIG (reference sequence). The CDR3 runs to 14 residues. CDR3 sequence (DNA): TGTGCCTGGAGTGCGGCGGCTAAAAAAGAGACCCAGTACTTC. Its translation is CAWSAAAKKETQYF.

This chain links TRBV4-1 with TRBJ2-1, with 12 bases that match TRBD2. CDR3 length equals 19 residues. V lost 4 bases, J lost 0 bases, and 10 bases stayed unmatched. Germline V CDR1 and CDR2: MGHRA, YSYEKL. In DNA, the CDR3 is TGCGCCAGCAGCCCTCTAGCGGGAGGGCTCCGAAGCTCCTACAATGAGCAGTTCTTC. Translation: CASSPLAGGLRSSYNEQFF.

The gene calls are TRBV7-9 and TRBJ2-5, with 10 bases matching TRBD1. Trimming removed 1 base from V and 4 bases from J; junction bases left unmatched: 3. Germline V gives CDR1 SEHNR, CDR2 FQNEAQ (reference sequence). CDR3 size: 15 residues. The CDR3 coding sequence is TGTGCCAGCAGCTTAGGCCGGACAGGGGGAGAGACCCAGTACTTC. The encoded protein is CASSLGRTGGETQYF.

V and J are TRBV6-1 and TRBJ1-2, with D perhaps matching TRBD1 (6 bases). The CDR3 is 15 residues long. V shed 3 bases and J shed 0 bases, with 11 bases lying between them. Germline V gives CDR1 MNHNS, CDR2 SASEGT. The CDR3 DNA follows: TGTGCCAGCAGTGAGGGGGCAGGGGCTAACTATGGCTACACCTTC. Protein: CASSEGAGANYGYTF.

The V call is TRBV7-2, the J call TRBJ2-4, with 9 bases aligning to TRBD1. The CDR3 sequence is 14 residues long. CDR1 SGHTA and CDR2 FQGNSA come from the germline V gene. Losses at the gene ends were 5 bases for V and 7 bases for J; bases not matched to a gene: 6. The CDR3 sequence: CASSHRGLWNIQYF. For the CDR3, the DNA is TGTGCCAGCAGCCACAGGGGGCTGTGGAACATTCAGTACTTC.